The sequence of this T cell receptor (beta chain) was determined in a study of cytomegalovirus exposure and HLA in healthy donors. The PCR contained 60 Vbeta and 13 Jbeta primers. Assay used: immunoSEQ multiplex PCR; TCRdb lists only in-frame clones, some missing. The table shows 150,000 to 200,000 clones, with around two thirds occurring only once. This CDR3 is built from 18 residues. The V gene end was trimmed by 0 bases and the J gene end by 0 bases; junction bases not matched to a gene: 9. CDR1 and CDR2 (germline): SGHRS, YFSETQ. This sequence originates from a man aged 35 to 55 in good health and CMV-seronegative. Source material: PBMCs. This chain uses TRBV5-1 with TRBJ2-7, with 10 bases lining up with TRBD2. CDR3 amino acids: CASSLEFSSGSSSYEQYF. The CDR3 DNA follows: TGCGCCAGCAGCTTGGAGTTTTCTAGCGGGAGTTCCTCCTACGAGCAGTACTTC.